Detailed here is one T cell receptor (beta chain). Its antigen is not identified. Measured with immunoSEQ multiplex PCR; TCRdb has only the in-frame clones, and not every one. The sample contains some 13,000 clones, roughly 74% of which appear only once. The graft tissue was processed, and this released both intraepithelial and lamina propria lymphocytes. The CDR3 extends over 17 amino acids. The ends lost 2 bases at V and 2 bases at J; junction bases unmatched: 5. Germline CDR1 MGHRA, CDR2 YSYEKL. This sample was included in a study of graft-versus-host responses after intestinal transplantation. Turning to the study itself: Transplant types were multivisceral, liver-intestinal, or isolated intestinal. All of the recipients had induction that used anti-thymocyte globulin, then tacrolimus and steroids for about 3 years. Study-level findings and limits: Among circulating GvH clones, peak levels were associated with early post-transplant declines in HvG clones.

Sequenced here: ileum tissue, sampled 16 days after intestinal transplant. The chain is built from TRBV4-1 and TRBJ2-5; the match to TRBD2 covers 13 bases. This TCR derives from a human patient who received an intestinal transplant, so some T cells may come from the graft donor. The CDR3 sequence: CASSQRLAGGLQETQYF. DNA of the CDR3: TGCGCCAGCAGCCAACGACTAGCGGGAGGCTTACAAGAGACCCAGTACTTC.